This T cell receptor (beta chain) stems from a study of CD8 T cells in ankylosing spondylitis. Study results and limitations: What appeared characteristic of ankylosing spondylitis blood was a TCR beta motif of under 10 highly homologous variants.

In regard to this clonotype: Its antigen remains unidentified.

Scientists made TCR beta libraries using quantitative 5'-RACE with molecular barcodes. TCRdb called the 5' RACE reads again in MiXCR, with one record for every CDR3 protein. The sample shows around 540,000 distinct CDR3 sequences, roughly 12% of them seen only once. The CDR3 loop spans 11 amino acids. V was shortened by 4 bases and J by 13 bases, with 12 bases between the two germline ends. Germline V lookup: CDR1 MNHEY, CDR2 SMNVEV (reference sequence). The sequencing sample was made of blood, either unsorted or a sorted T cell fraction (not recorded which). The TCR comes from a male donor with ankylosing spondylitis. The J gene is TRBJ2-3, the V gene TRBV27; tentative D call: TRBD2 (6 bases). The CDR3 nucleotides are TGTGCCAGCAGTTGGGGACTGGGAAAGTATTTT. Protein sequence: CASSWGLGKYF.